Presented here are 32 T cell receptor beta chains from one specimen sequenced in a study of beta chain features in type 1 diabetes. Study results and limitations: Among patients with Type 1 diabetes, TCRB CDR3s were moderately but significantly shorter in every one of the four CD4+ subsets.

Of the isolated RNA, all was reverse transcribed, and so the sequenced material was expressed TCRB transcripts. Profiling relied on immunoSEQ multiplex PCR, and the TCRdb table lists in-frame clones only, not all of them. Among some 350,000 clones listed, approximately 13% were seen once. Antigen specificity for these receptors is unknown. The specimen was naive CD4+ T cells from blood. The origin of the receptors is a woman aged 18-30 years with type 1 diabetes.

There are a few counts of this clone. This rearrangement joins TRBV4-1 to TRBJ2-6, with 7 bases that match TRBD1. V lost 2 bases, J lost 0 bases, and 4 bases stayed unmatched. The CDR3 has 17 residues. Looked up from germline, CDR1 is MGHRA and CDR2 is YSYEKL. CDR3 amino acids: CASSQPGQSSGANVLTF. The CDR3 nucleotides read TGCGCCAGCAGCCAACCGGGACAGTCCTCTGGGGCCAACGTCCTGACTTTC.

The chain recombines TRBV19 with TRBJ2-5; D ambiguous. Germline lookup yields CDR1 LNHDA and CDR2 SQIVND (reference sequence). There are 14 residues in the CDR3. V dropped 1 base and J dropped 3 bases, with 9 bases sitting between them. CDR3 protein: CASSIANREETQYF. The CDR3 region has the DNA TGTGCCAGTAGTATAGCCAACAGAGAAGAGACCCAGTACTTC. Supplemented by reference TRBV19 and TRBJ2-5, the full variable domain reads DGGITQSPKYLFRKEGQNVTLSCEQNLNHDAMYWYRQDPGQGLRLIYYSQIVNDFQKGDIAEGYSVSREKKESFPLTVTSAQKNPTAFYLCASSIANREETQYFGPGTRLLVL.

This clone was counted a few times. In nucleotides, the CDR3 is TGTGCCTGGGCGGTGGGACAGCTGTACCAAGAGACCCAGTACTTC. This gives the protein CAWAVGQLYQETQYF. This chain uses TRBV30 with TRBJ2-5; 7 bases line up with TRBD1. The V gene end was trimmed by 5 bases and the J gene end by 0 bases; junction bases not matched to a gene: 9. The CDR3 is made up of 15 amino acids. Germline V lookup: CDR1 GTSNPN, CDR2 SVGIG (reference sequence).

V is TRBV29-1 and J is TRBJ2-5, with 10 bases identical to TRBD2. CDR3 length: 18 amino acids. Trimming cost V 7 bases and J 1 base; bases outside gene matches: 18. The V gene's germline CDR1 is SQVTM and CDR2 ANQGSEA. In DNA, the CDR3 is TGCAGCGCCGAAGTTCCTAGCGGGAGACGAAGGGGCCAAGAGACCCAGTACTTC. It is translated as CSAEVPSGRRRGQETQYF.

The chain is built from TRBV28 and TRBJ1-5, with D hard to call. Trimming took 8 bases from V and 6 from J, leaving 17 bases between them. Germline CDR1 reads MDHEN; CDR2 reads SYDVKM. The CDR3 consists of 14 residues. The DNA of the CDR3 is TGTGCCAGCTTCTCGAGCCGAGATGCTCAGCCCCAGCATTTT. This sequence encodes CASFSSRDAQPQHF.

This clone has more than one count but fewer than ten. V usage is TRBV27 and J usage is TRBJ2-5, with 8 positions matching TRBD1. CDR1 is MNHEY and CDR2 is SMNVEV in the germline V gene (reference sequence). This CDR3 contains 14 residues. V lost 6 bases and J lost 3; bases outside the gene matches: 6. CDR3 sequence (DNA): TGTGCCAGCAGCAGGACAGGGCGAGAAGAGACCCAGTACTTC. Translating it yields CASSRTGREETQYF.

In its sample, this clone was seen a few times. The chain combines TRBV27 with TRBJ2-1, with 8 nucleotides matching TRBD2. Germline CDR1 and CDR2: MNHEY and SMNVEV (reference sequence). Trimming at V came to 4 bases and at J to 4 bases, leaving 12 bases not matched to a gene. The CDR3 is made up of 17 amino acids. CDR3 nucleotide sequence: TGTGCCAGCAGTTCAAGCCCGACTAGCGCAGAGTACAATGAGCAGTTCTTC. Translated: CASSSSPTSAEYNEQFF.

This clone appeared a few times. The rearrangement links TRBV4-3 to TRBJ1-5, with a possible D match to TRBD1 (5 bases). The germline gives CDR1 LGHNA, CDR2 YSLEER. Trimming stripped 2 bases from V and 2 bases from J, with 7 bases between. This CDR3 has 14 amino acids. The CDR3: CASSQSRGNQPQHF. DNA of the CDR3: TGCGCCAGCAGCCAATCCAGGGGCAATCAGCCCCAGCATTTT.

The chain links TRBV7-2 to TRBJ2-7, with D tentatively TRBD1 (6 bases). The germline V gene encodes CDR1 SGHTA and CDR2 FQGNSA. The CDR3 totals 19 residues. V lost 3 bases, J lost 4 bases, and 28 bases lay in between. The CDR3 protein is CASSFSLGGDRLLGYEQYF. CDR3 coding DNA: TGTGCCAGCAGCTTCTCTCTAGGCGGTGACAGGTTATTGGGGTACGAGCAGTACTTC.

In its sample, this clone was seen once. The V and J genes are TRBV18 and TRBJ2-1, with 13 positions matching TRBD2. Germline V gene data show CDR1 as KGHSH and CDR2 as LQKENI. V lost 3 bases, J lost 8 bases, and 16 bases stayed unmatched. The CDR3 spans 19 residues. The CDR3 region is CASSPLPRTSGSMYDEQFF. CDR3 sequence (DNA): TGTGCCAGCTCACCGCTTCCGAGGACTAGCGGGAGTATGTATGATGAGCAGTTCTTC.

This clone was seen only a few times. This rearrangement joins TRBV6-5 to TRBJ1-2, with unresolved D. V shed 2 bases and J shed 7 bases, with 11 bases lying between them. In germline, CDR1 is MNHEY, CDR2 SVGAGI. The CDR3 consists of 13 residues. This chain's CDR3 is CASSYGPSGGYTF. The CDR3 DNA reads as TGTGCCAGCAGTTACGGTCCGAGTGGTGGCTACACCTTC.

The rearrangement uses TRBV4-1 and TRBJ2-3; tentatively, D is TRBD1 (5 bases). The ends were cut back, 4 bases at V and 6 bases at J, with 11 bases in the middle. Germline V gives CDR1 MGHRA, CDR2 YSYEKL. CDR3 length: 13 amino acids. CDR3 loop: CASSRNPGDTQYF. DNA of the CDR3: TGCGCCAGCAGCCGGAACCCAGGGGATACGCAGTATTTT.

This clone showed up just a few times. V is TRBV28 and J is TRBJ1-5; D possibly corresponds to TRBD1 (5 bases). Trimming cost V 6 bases and J 7 bases, with 16 bases left between them. The CDR3 covers 14 residues. Germline assignment: CDR1 MDHEN and CDR2 SYDVKM. The CDR3 coding sequence is TGTGCCAGCAGGCTCGGGACGGCGGGGCAGCCCCAGCATTTT. Translating it yields CASRLGTAGQPQHF.

In its sample, this clone was seen a few times. This specimen includes other DNA sequences encoding the same CDR3. The chain is built from TRBV9 and TRBJ1-1, with 8 bases aligning to TRBD1. The V gene end was trimmed by 3 bases and the J gene end by 4 bases; junction bases not matched to a gene: 2. This CDR3 comprises 13 residues. CDR1 and CDR2 from the germline V gene are SGDLS and YYNGEE. Here the CDR3 DNA reads TGTGCCAGCAGCGCCACAGGGGGCACTGAAGCTTTCTTT. Its translation: CASSATGGTEAFF.

This clone was counted between two and nine times. This chain links TRBV28 with TRBJ2-6, with 10 bases identical to TRBD1. Germline V gene lookup returns CDR1 MDHEN and CDR2 SYDVKM. V dropped 2 bases and J dropped 10; count of bases not matched to a gene: 5. This CDR3 contains 15 residues. This chain's CDR3 is CASSLIADRGNVLTF. Here the CDR3 DNA reads TGTGCCAGCAGTTTAATAGCGGACAGGGGGAACGTCCTGACTTTC.

This clone was found a few times. The genes are TRBV11-2 and TRBJ2-3; 7 nucleotides align to TRBD2. V dropped 5 bases and J dropped 2; count of bases not matched to a gene: 7. CDR3 size: 15 residues. Per the germline V gene, CDR1 is SGHAT and CDR2 is FQNNGV. Here the CDR3 DNA reads TGTGCCAGCAGCCCTTTAGCGGGCAACACAGATACGCAGTATTTT. Residues: CASSPLAGNTDTQYF.

This clone has more than one count but fewer than ten. As DNA, the CDR3 is TGTGCCAGTAGGGAGCGGGAGGCACACAATGAGCAGTTCTTC. Translation: CASREREAHNEQFF. The J gene is TRBJ2-1, the V gene TRBV2, with 9 bases aligning to TRBD2. J gave up 5 bases and V 9 bases, and 8 bases lay outside the gene matches. Germline assignment: CDR1 SNHLY and CDR2 FYNNEI. This CDR3 spans 14 amino acids.

This clone was seen a handful of times. The V gene is TRBV2, the J gene TRBJ2-3; D possibly corresponds to TRBD2 (6 bases). Trimming pared 0 bases from V and 2 bases from J, leaving 15 bases between. Germline-derived CDR1 and CDR2 are SNHLY and FYNNEI. The length of the CDR3 is 17 residues. The CDR3 here is CASSEARSGLNTDTQYF. The CDR3 coding sequence is TGTGCCAGCAGTGAAGCGAGGAGCGGGCTAAACACAGATACGCAGTATTTT.

This sequence joins TRBV5-1 and TRBJ2-5; perhaps TRBD2 as D (5 bases). V was pared by 0 bases and J by 4 bases, with 13 bases between. Germline V lookup: CDR1 SGHRS, CDR2 YFSETQ. This CDR3 spans 15 amino acids. The CDR3, as DNA: TGCGCCAGCAGCTTGGATGACGGGATCGGAGAGACCCAGTACTTC. Protein product: CASSLDDGIGETQYF.

The V call is TRBV27, the J call TRBJ2-7; 10 bases agree with TRBD2. The CDR3 contains 19 residues. CDR1 and CDR2 from the germline V gene are MNHEY and SMNVEV (reference sequence). V lost 5 bases and J lost 4; bases outside the gene matches: 20. DNA for the CDR3: TGTGCCAGCAGTAGGGCGAAGAGTAGCGGGAGGAGCCCCCTATACGAGCAGTACTTC. The encoded protein is CASSRAKSSGRSPLYEQYF.

This clone has a handful of counts. The V call is TRBV12-5, the J call TRBJ2-2, with D perhaps TRBD2 (5 bases). Germline V gene sequence: CDR1 LGHNT, CDR2 FRNRAP. The CDR3 covers 16 residues. The ends were cut back, 0 bases at V and 4 bases at J, with 12 bases in the middle. As DNA, the CDR3 is TGTGCTAGTGGTTTGGTACTGTACGGGGTCACCGGGGAGCTGTTTTTT. Encoded protein: CASGLVLYGVTGELFF.

In its sample, this clone was seen a few times. The chain uses TRBV29-1 and TRBJ2-1; 7 bases line up with TRBD2. The CDR3 has 14 amino acids. V lost 8 bases and J lost 3; bases outside the gene matches: 10. Per the germline V gene, CDR1 is SQVTM and CDR2 is ANQGSEA. As DNA, the CDR3 is TGCAGCTCCTCCCGAGCTAGCGGCTACAATGAGCAGTTCTTC. This sequence encodes CSSSRASGYNEQFF.

This chain joins TRBV6-6 and TRBJ2-1; maybe TRBD2 (6 bases). V was trimmed by 11 bases and J by 6 bases, leaving 20 bases between them. Germline V CDR1 and CDR2: MNHNY, SVGAGI (reference sequence). This CDR3 comprises 14 residues. The CDR3 nucleotides are TGTGCCGGCGCTTCGGGAGAGGTTCCCAATGAGCAGTTCTTC. This translates into CAGASGEVPNEQFF.

V gene TRBV18 combines with J gene TRBJ1-2; D possibly corresponds to TRBD1 (5 bases). CDR3 length: 13 residues. The germline V gene has CDR1 KGHSH and CDR2 LQKENI. V was clipped by 0 bases and J by 6 bases, with 8 bases between them. The DNA for the CDR3 is TGTGCCAGCTCACCACCGTCCAGGGATGGCTACACCTTC. Its translation: CASSPPSRDGYTF.

This clone was detected ten times or more. The rearrangement links TRBV15 to TRBJ2-4; no definite D call. Germline CDR1 is LNHNV and CDR2 is YYDKDF (reference sequence). Trimming took off 0 bases at V and 9 bases at J, with 6 bases between the two ends. This CDR3 is built from 12 residues. The CDR3 loop reads CATSRDSGIQYF. CDR3 in DNA: TGTGCCACCAGCAGAGATTCGGGCATTCAGTACTTC.

CDR3 protein: CASSLNRGPYGYTF. CDR3 nucleotide sequence: TGCGCCAGCAGCTTGAACAGGGGACCCTATGGCTACACCTTC. The chain uses TRBV5-1 and TRBJ1-2; 7 bases map to TRBD1. In germline, CDR1 is SGHRS, CDR2 YFSETQ. V lost 1 base and J lost 4; bases outside the gene matches: 4. The CDR3 sequence is 14 residues long. The full variable domain, its missing parts supplied by reference TRBV5-1 and TRBJ1-2, is KAGVTQTPRYLIKTRGQQVTLSCSPISGHRSVSWYQQTPGQGLQFLFEYFSETQRNKGNFPGRFSGRQFSNSRSEMNVSTLELGDSALYLCASSLNRGPYGYTFGSGTRLTVV.

CDR3 sequence reads: CASSLGEAGANVLTF. CDR3 in DNA: TGTGCCAGCAGCTTGGGGGAGGCTGGGGCCAACGTCCTGACTTTC. This rearrangement joins TRBV5-5 to TRBJ2-6; D possibly corresponds to TRBD2 (6 bases). Germline V CDR1 and CDR2: SGHKS, YYEKEE (reference sequence). The V gene lost 0 bases and the J gene lost 2 bases, with 6 bases spanning the gap. The CDR3 is 15 amino acids.

The rearrangement uses TRBV5-4 and TRBJ1-2; TRBD1 agrees at 7 bases. The germline V gene has CDR1 SGHNT and CDR2 YYREEE (reference sequence). This CDR3 contains 15 residues. V lost 4 bases to trimming and J lost 1 base; unmatched junction nucleotides: 7. The CDR3 protein is CASSLSTGNNYGYTF. CDR3 coding DNA: TGTGCCAGCAGCCTCTCGACAGGGAATAACTATGGCTACACCTTC.

The sample holds a few counts of this clone. This sequence joins TRBV5-4 and TRBJ2-7; 7 nucleotides match TRBD1. The germline CDR1 and CDR2 sequences are SGHNT and YYREEE (reference sequence). With 2 bases clipped from V and 8 bases from J, the junction kept 7 bases outside the gene matches. The CDR3 runs to 13 residues. CDR3 loop: CASSFEQGSKQYV. The CDR3 DNA sequence: TGTGCCAGCAGCTTCGAACAGGGGAGTAAGCAGTACGTC.

This rearrangement joins TRBV9 to TRBJ2-7; D is unresolved. Looked up from germline, CDR1 is SGDLS and CDR2 is YYNGEE. The CDR3 spans 14 residues. Deletions cut 0 bases from V and 0 bases from J, with 7 bases between. The CDR3 DNA reads as TGTGCCAGCAGCGTAGGTGTCAGCTCCTACGAGCAGTACTTC. It encodes CASSVGVSSYEQYF.

This sequence joins TRBV11-3 and TRBJ1-1; the D gene is possibly TRBD1 (6 bases). Trimming removed 5 bases from V and 10 bases from J, with 14 bases in between. The CDR3 length is 12 residues. CDR1 and CDR2 from the germline V gene are SGHNT and YENEEA. CDR3 in amino acids: CASSPAAGAAFF. In nucleotides, the CDR3 is TGTGCCAGCAGCCCCGCCGCGGGGGCAGCTTTCTTT.

This chain joins TRBV29-1 and TRBJ2-1; D gene uncertain. This CDR3 has 11 residues. Germline CDR1 is SQVTM and CDR2 is ANQGSEA. Trimming pared 4 bases from V and 9 bases from J, leaving 10 bases between. The CDR3 DNA sequence: TGCAGCGTTGGAGGCACCTCTGAGCAGTTCTTC. It encodes CSVGGTSEQFF.